This passage covers 7 T cell receptor beta chains from one sample sequenced in a study of blood T cell repertoires in COVID-19. Clones were sequenced by immunoSEQ multiplex PCR, and TCRdb holds only the in-frame ones, with some missing. Here the sample spans about 62,000 clones, 80% to 90% being singletons. The sequenced sample consisted of peripheral blood. These receptors originate from a woman in her sixties with COVID-19, enrolled during active disease.

The gene calls are TRBV27 and TRBJ1-6, with D unclear. The V end was cut by 3 bases, the J end by 6 bases, with 6 bases between. This CDR3 comprises 13 residues. The V gene's germline CDR1 is MNHEY and CDR2 SMNVEV (reference sequence). The CDR3 DNA follows: TGTGCCAGCAGTTTCCGGGGTAATTCACCCCTCCACTTT. As protein: CASSFRGNSPLHF.

The chain employs TRBV4-2 and TRBJ2-2, with D maybe TRBD1 (7 bases). The CDR3 sequence is 19 residues long. CDR1 and CDR2 (germline): LGHNA, YNFKEQ. The V end lost 0 bases, the J end lost 2 bases, and 19 bases lay between the germline ends. This chain's CDR3 is CASSQEEGAVAENTGELFF. CDR3 DNA sequence: TGTGCCAGCAGCCAAGAGGAGGGGGCGGTAGCGGAAAACACCGGGGAGCTGTTTTTT.

This clone was counted once. This chain uses TRBV4-1 with TRBJ2-7; 8 nucleotides match TRBD2. The germline gives CDR1 MGHRA, CDR2 YSYEKL. V shed 0 bases, J shed 4 bases, and the junction held 8 bases outside the gene matches. The CDR3 extends over 16 amino acids. This CDR3 is CASSQEERTSFYEQYF. The CDR3 DNA reads TGCGCCAGCAGCCAAGAAGAACGGACTAGCTTTTACGAGCAGTACTTC.

The gene calls are TRBV28 and TRBJ2-3; TRBD2 might be the D (6 bases). V dropped 5 bases and J dropped 4 bases, with 19 bases sitting between them. Per the germline V gene, CDR1 is MDHEN and CDR2 is SYDVKM. This CDR3 has 16 residues. This CDR3 reads CASSLTPGRRADTQYF. The CDR3 DNA reads TGTGCCAGCAGTCTCACCCCGGGGAGGCGCGCAGATACGCAGTATTTT. Full variable domain (missing parts from reference TRBV28 and TRBJ2-3): DVKVTQSSRYLVKRTGEKVFLECVQDMDHENMFWYRQDPGLGLRLIYFSYDVKMKEKGDIPEGYSVSREKKERFSLILESASTNQTSMYLCASSLTPGRRADTQYFGPGTRLTVL.

V is TRBV11-3 and J is TRBJ2-1; the D gene is possibly TRBD2 (5 bases). Trimming cost V 1 base and J 0 bases, with 7 bases left between them. CDR3 length: 15 amino acids. The germline gives CDR1 SGHNT, CDR2 YENEEA. The CDR3 DNA is TGTGCCAGCAGCTTAGTGGGGAGCTCCTACAATGAGCAGTTCTTC. Its translation: CASSLVGSSYNEQFF.

This chain links TRBV30 with TRBJ1-2, with D tentatively TRBD1 (5 bases). V was clipped by 1 base and J by 1 base, with 13 bases between them. Germline V gene sequence: CDR1 GTSNPN, CDR2 SVGIG (reference sequence). This CDR3 has 15 residues. Written as DNA, the CDR3 is TGTGCCTGGAGTGCAGACAGCTTTAGTAACTATGGCTACACCTTC. Amino acids: CAWSADSFSNYGYTF.

This chain uses TRBV9 with TRBJ2-2; 7 bases align to TRBD2. Per germline, CDR1 SGDLS and CDR2 YYNGEE. The trim removed 2 bases at V and 7 bases at J, leaving 5 bases unmatched. The length of the CDR3 is 14 residues. The CDR3 nucleotides read TGTGCCAGCAGCGTCGGGGGAGGGATCGGGGAGCTGTTTTTT. Residues: CASSVGGGIGELFF.